The T cell receptor (beta chain) described here comes from a study of regulatory T cells in long-lasting Graves disease. Findings of the study overall: A limited number of samples was an acknowledged limitation. TCR diversity in persistent Graves' patients was below that of newly diagnosed ones.

Time point described: newly diagnosed GD, antithyroid drugs for less than 3 months. PBMC RNA was the source of the TCR library. There are many counts of this clonotype. Its antigen is currently unknown. Trimming removed 2 bases from V and 2 bases from J, with 19 bases in between. The germline V gene has CDR1 MNHEY and CDR2 SVGAGI. There are 17 residues in the CDR3. Libraries of TCR beta came from iRepertoire HTBI primers plus Arm-PCR of CDR3 regions. One entry per CDR3 protein, called by TCRdb with MiXCR from the multiplex PCR reads. The table includes around 480,000 distinct CDR3 sequences, roughly a sixth detected once. The sample also formed part of further work on T cells in Graves' hyperthyroidism and ophthalmopathy. That source reports: When ophthalmopathy did not progress within 18 months, Graves' hyperthyroidism was considered stable. Uncontrolled infection, other autoimmune disease, pregnancy or lactation excluded patients.

The V and J genes are TRBV6-5 and TRBJ2-7, with D unresolved. The material was peripheral blood mononuclear cells (PBMCs), obtained at new diagnosis, from a patient treated with antithyroid drugs. This TCR was recovered from a woman aged 35-60 years with Graves disease. This chain's CDR3 is CASSYLQSRASTYEQYF. In DNA form, the CDR3 reads TGTGCCAGCAGTTACCTTCAGAGTAGGGCTTCTACCTACGAGCAGTACTTC.